What follows is one T cell receptor (beta chain) and its context. The data were obtained in a study of T cell clonotyping in hematopoietic cell transplantation. Sequenced by immunoSEQ multiplex PCR; TCRdb stores in-frame clones only, minus some. The table includes more than 12,000 clones, about 60% detected once. The clonotype comes from a human donor who either received an allogeneic hematopoietic cell transplant for a myeloid malignancy or was a related donor (not recorded which). Some clones in this sample may be carry-over from other donors' samples. The sequenced material came from PBMCs.

This CDR3 reads CASSFRTDYNEQFF. The CDR3 DNA follows: TGTGCCAGCAGTTTTAGGACAGACTACAATGAGCAGTTCTTC. The chain is built from TRBV28 and TRBJ2-1; perhaps TRBD1 as D (6 bases). The germline CDR1 and CDR2 sequences are MDHEN and SYDVKM. CDR3 length: 14 residues. Deletions cut 3 bases from V and 3 bases from J, with 9 bases between. Variable domain in full (rest from reference TRBV28 and TRBJ2-1): DVKVTQSSRYLVKRTGEKVFLECVQDMDHENMFWYRQDPGLGLRLIYFSYDVKMKEKGDIPEGYSVSREKKERFSLILESASTNQTSMYLCASSFRTDYNEQFFGPGTRLTVL.